This T cell receptor (beta chain) was documented in a study of blood T cell repertoires in COVID-19. TCRdb keeps only in-frame clones here, not all; method: immunoSEQ multiplex PCR. The data contain some 260,000 clones, 80% to 95% of them singletons. Trimming took 3 bases from V and 8 from J; bases not matched to a gene: 7. This CDR3 spans 14 amino acids. The germline gives CDR1 KGHSH, CDR2 LQKENI. Those enrolled, adults aged about 18 to 95 years, came from about two dozen US areas. The chain has TRBV18 and TRBJ1-1, with TRBD1 identical over 9 bases. The sequenced sample was PBMCs or T cells enriched from blood (not recorded which). The clonotype comes from a woman in her late teens or twenties who had recovered from COVID-19. In DNA, the CDR3 is TGTGCCAGCTCACCGGGACAGGGTTCGCAGGAAGCTTTCTTT. Translating it yields CASSPGQGSQEAFF.